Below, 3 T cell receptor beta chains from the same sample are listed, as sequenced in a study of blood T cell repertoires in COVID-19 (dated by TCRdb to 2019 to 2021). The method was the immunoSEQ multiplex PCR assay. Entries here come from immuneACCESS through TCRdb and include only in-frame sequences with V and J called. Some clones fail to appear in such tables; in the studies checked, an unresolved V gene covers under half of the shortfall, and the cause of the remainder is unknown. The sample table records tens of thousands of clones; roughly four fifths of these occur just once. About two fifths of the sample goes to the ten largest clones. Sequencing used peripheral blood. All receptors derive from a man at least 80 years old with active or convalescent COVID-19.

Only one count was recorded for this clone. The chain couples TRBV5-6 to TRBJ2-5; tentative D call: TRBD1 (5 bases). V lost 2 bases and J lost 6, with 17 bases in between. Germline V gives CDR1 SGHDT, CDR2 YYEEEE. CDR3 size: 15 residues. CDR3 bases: TGTGCCAGCAGCTTCCGAGACACTCTGGGGCAGACCCAGTACTTC. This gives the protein CASSFRDTLGQTQYF.

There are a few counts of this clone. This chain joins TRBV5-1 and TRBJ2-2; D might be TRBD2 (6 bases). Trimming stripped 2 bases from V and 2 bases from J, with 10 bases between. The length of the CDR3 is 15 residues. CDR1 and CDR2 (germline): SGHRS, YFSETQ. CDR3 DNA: TGCGCCAGCAGCTTTAGCGGAAAAAACACCGGGGAGCTGTTTTTT. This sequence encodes CASSFSGKNTGELFF.

CDR3 residues: CASSLGLYGYTF. DNA for the CDR3: TGTGCCAGCAGTTTAGGGCTCTATGGCTACACCTTC. This chain links TRBV12-3 or TRBV12-4 with TRBJ1-2; D is ambiguous. The V gene lost 1 base and the J gene lost 4 bases, with 4 bases spanning the gap. The CDR3 runs to 12 residues.